The following is a T cell receptor beta chain sequence with its context. No antigen is known for it. No base quality information exists; no much larger clone differs at one position. Libraries were made using the immunoSEQ multiplex PCR assay. TCRdb took this table from immuneACCESS and kept in-frame rearrangements with V and J called. Such tables lack part of the clones; where checked against another copy, unresolved V genes explain under half of the gap, and the rest is unexplained. The sample has 95,000 to 120,000 clones on record, roughly four fifths of them singletons. Jointly, the top ten make up 6.5% of the sample. V and J are truncated by 5 bases and 0 bases respectively, leaving an intervening sequence of 10 bases. CDR3 length: 14 amino acids, cysteine to phenylalanine. The only DNA kept is the CDR3, 42 bases in frame from the first base. CDR1 and CDR2, per the germline V gene, are SGHRS and YFSETQ.

This sample stems from a study of control samples from healthy donors and cancer patients (dated by TCRdb to about 2020). The receptor comes from a man aged 18 to 29 in good health. The sequencing input was blood. Here the chain combines TRBV5-1 and TRBJ2-3; the D gene remains uncertain. The DNA sequence is given as TGCGCCAGCAGAGGGTTGGAAAGCACAGATACGCAGTATTTT. This is translated as CASRGLESTDTQYF.